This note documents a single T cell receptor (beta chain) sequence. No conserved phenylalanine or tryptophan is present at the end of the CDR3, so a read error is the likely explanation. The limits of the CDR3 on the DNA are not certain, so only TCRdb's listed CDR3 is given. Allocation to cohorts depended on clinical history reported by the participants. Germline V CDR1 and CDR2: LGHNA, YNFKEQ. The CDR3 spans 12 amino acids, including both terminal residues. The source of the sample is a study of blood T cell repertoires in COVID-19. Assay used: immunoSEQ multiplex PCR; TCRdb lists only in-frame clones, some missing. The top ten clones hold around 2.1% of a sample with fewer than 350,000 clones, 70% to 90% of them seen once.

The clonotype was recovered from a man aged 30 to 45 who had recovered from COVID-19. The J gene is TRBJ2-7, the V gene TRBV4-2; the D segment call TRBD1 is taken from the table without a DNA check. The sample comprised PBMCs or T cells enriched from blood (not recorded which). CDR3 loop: CASSPKGDRGVG.